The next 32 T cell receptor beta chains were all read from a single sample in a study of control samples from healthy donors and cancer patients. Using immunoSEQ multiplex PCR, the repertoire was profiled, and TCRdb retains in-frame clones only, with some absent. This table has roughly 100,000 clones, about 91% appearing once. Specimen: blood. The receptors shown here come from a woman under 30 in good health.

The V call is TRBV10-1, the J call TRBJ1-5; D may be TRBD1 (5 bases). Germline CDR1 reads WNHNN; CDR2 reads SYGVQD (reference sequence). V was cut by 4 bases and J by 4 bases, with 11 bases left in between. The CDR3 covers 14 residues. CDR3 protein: CASSGRGENQPQHF. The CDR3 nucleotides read TGCGCCAGCAGTGGGAGGGGAGAGAATCAGCCCCAGCATTTT.

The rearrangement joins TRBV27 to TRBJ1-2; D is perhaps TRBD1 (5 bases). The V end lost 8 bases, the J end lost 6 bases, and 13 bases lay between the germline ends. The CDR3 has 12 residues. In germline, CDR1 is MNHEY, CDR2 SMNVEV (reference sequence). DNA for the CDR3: TGTGCCAGCGGGCTGGGGGGTGATGGCTACACCTTC. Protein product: CASGLGGDGYTF.

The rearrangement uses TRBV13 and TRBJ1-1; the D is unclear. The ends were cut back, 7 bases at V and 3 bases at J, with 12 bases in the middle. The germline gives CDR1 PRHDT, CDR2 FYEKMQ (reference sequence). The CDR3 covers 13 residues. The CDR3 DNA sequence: TGTGCCAGCAAACAGAGGGTGGACACTGAAGCTTTCTTT. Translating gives CASKQRVDTEAFF.

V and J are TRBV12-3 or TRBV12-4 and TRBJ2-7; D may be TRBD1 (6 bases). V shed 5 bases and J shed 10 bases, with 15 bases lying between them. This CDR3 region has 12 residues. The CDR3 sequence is CASSTGQTKQYF. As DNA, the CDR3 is TGTGCCAGCAGTACCGGACAGACAAAACAGTACTTC.

Written as DNA, the CDR3 is TGTGCCAGCAGGGGGACTAGCGCCACCTCCTACAATGAGCAGTTCTTC. As protein: CASRGTSATSYNEQFF. This chain links TRBV2 with TRBJ2-1; 10 bases match TRBD2. The V gene's germline CDR1 is SNHLY and CDR2 FYNNEI. Losses at the gene ends were 6 bases for V and 0 bases for J; bases not matched to a gene: 5. CDR3 length equals 16 residues.

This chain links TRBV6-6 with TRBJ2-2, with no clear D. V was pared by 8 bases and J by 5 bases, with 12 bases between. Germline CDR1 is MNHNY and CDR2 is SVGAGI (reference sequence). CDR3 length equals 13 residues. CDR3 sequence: CASVASLTGELFF. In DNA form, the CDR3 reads TGTGCCAGCGTCGCTAGTTTAACCGGGGAGCTGTTTTTT.

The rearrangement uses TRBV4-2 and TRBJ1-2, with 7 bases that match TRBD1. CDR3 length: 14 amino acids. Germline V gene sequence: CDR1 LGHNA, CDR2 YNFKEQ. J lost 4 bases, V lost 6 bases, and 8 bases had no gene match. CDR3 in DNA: TGTGCCAGCAGTGCTGCAGGGGGTACCTATGGCTACACCTTC. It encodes CASSAAGGTYGYTF.

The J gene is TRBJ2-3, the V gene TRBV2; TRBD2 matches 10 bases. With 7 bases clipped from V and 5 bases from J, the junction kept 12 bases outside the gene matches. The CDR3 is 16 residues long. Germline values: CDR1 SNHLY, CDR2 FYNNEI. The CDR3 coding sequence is TGTGCCAGCACCCTGATAGCGGGAGGCGTGGGAGATACGCAGTATTTT. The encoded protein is CASTLIAGGVGDTQYF.

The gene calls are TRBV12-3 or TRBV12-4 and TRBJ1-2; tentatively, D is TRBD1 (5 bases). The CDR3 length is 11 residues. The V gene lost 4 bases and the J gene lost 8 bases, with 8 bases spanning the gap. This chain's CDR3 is CASSSGNGYTF. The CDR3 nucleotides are TGTGCCAGCAGTTCAGGGAACGGCTACACCTTC.

The CDR3 sequence is CASSLGLAGGMDTQYF. The DNA for the CDR3 is TGTGCCAGCAGCCTGGGACTAGCGGGGGGGATGGATACGCAGTATTTT. The chain links TRBV5-4 to TRBJ2-3; 16 bases align to TRBD2. This CDR3 is built from 16 residues. Germline V gene lookup returns CDR1 SGHNT and CDR2 YYREEE (reference sequence). Losses at the gene ends were 4 bases for V and 6 bases for J; bases not matched to a gene: 5.

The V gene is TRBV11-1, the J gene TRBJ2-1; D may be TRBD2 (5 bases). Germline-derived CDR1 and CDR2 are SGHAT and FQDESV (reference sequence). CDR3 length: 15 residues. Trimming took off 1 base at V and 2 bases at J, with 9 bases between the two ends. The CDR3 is CASSLESGPYNEQFF. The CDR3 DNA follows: TGTGCCAGCAGCTTAGAAAGCGGCCCCTACAATGAGCAGTTCTTC.

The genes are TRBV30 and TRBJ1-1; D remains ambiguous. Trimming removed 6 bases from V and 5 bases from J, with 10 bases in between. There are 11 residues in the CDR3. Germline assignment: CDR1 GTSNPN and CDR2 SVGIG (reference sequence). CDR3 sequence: CACEMGTEAFF. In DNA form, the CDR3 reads TGTGCCTGTGAAATGGGGACTGAAGCTTTCTTT.

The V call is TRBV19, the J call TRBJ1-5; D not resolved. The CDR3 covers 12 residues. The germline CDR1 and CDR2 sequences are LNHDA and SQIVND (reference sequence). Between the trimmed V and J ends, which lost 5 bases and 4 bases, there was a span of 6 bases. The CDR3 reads CASSSGNQPQHF. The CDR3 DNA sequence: TGTGCCAGTAGTTCGGGGAATCAGCCCCAGCATTTT.

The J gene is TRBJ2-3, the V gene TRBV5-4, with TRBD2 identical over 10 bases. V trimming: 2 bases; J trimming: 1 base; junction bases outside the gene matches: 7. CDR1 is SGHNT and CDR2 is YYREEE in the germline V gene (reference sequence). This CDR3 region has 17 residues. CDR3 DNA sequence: TGTGCCAGCAGCTTTAGAGCGGGGGGGCCACGCACAGATACGCAGTATTTT. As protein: CASSFRAGGPRTDTQYF. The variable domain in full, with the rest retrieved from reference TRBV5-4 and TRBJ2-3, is ETGVTQSPTHLIKTRGQQVTLRCSSQSGHNTVSWYQQALGQGPQFIFQYYREEENGRGNFPPRFSGLQFPNYSSELNVNALELDDSALYLCASSFRAGGPRTDTQYFGPGTRLTVL.

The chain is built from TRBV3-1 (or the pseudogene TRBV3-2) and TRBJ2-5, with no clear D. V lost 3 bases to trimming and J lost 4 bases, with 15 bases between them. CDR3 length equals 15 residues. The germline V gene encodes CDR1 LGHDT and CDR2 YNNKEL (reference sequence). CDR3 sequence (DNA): TGTGCCAGCAGCCACGGCGTTAAGGCAGGAGAGACCCAGTACTTC. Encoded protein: CASSHGVKAGETQYF.

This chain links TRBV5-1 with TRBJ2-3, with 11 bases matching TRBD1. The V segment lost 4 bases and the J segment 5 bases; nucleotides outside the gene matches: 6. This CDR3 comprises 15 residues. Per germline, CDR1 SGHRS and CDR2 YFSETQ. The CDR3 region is CASSRDRGSEDTQYF. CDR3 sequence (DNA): TGCGCCAGCAGCCGGGACAGGGGGTCGGAAGATACGCAGTATTTT.

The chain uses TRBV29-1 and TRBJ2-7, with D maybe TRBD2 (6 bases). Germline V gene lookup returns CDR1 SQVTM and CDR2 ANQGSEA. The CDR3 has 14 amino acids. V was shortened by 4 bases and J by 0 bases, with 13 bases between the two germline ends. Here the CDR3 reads CSVAAGGGSYEQYF. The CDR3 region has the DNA TGCAGCGTTGCCGCCGGGGGTGGCTCCTACGAGCAGTACTTC.

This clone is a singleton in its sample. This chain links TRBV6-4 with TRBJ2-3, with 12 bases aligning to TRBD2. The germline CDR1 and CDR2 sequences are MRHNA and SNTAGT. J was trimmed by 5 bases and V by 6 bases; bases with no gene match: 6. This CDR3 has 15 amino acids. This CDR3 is CASSRLAGEVDTQYF. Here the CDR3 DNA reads TGTGCCAGCAGCCGACTAGCGGGAGAGGTAGATACGCAGTATTTT.

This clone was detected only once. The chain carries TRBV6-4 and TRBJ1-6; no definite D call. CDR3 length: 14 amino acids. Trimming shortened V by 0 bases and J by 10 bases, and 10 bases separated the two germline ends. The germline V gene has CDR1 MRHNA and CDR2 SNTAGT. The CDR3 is CASSDSSLGSPLHF. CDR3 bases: TGTGCCAGCAGTGACTCCTCGTTGGGGTCACCCCTCCACTTT.

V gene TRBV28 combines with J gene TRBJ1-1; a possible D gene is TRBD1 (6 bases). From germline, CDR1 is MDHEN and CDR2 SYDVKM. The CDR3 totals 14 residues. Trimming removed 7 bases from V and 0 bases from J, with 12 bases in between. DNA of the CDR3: TGTGCCAGCATACGGGACACGCTGAACACTGAAGCTTTCTTT. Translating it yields CASIRDTLNTEAFF.

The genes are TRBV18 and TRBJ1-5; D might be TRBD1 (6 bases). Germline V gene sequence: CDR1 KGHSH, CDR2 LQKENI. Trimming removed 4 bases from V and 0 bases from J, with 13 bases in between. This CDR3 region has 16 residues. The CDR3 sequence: CASSLQTQGSNQPQHF. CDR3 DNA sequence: TGTGCCAGCTCACTCCAAACACAGGGTAGCAATCAGCCCCAGCATTTT.

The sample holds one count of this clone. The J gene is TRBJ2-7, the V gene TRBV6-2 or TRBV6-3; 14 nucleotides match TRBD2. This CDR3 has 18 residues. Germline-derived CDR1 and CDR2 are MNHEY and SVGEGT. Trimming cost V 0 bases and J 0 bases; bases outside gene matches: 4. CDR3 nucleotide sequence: TGTGCCAGCAGTTACTCGGGACTAGCGGGAGCTACCTCCTACGAGCAGTACTTC. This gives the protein CASSYSGLAGATSYEQYF.

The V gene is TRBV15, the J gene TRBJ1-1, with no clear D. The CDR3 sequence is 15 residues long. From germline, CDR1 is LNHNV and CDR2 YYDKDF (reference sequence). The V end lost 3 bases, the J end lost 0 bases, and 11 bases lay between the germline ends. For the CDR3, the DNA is TGTGCCACCAGCAGTGGGAAGAATCTGAACACTGAAGCTTTCTTT. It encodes CATSSGKNLNTEAFF.

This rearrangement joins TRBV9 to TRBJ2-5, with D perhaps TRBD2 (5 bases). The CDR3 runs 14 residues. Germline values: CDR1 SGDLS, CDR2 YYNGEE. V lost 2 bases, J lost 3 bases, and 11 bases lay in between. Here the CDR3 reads CASSVQLDEETQYF. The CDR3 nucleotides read TGTGCCAGCAGCGTCCAACTAGACGAAGAGACCCAGTACTTC.

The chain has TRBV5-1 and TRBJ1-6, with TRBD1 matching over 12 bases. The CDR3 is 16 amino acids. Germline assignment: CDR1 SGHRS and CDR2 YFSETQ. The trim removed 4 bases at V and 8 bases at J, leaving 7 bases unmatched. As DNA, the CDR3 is TGCGCCAGCAGCGAGGGACAGGGGGCAAGGGATTCACCCCTCCACTTT. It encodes CASSEGQGARDSPLHF.

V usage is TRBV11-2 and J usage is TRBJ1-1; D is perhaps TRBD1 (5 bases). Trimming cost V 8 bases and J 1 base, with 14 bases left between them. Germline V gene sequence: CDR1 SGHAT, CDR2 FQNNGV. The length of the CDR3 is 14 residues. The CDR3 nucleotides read TGTGCCAGCTCGGAGCAGGGTCGGAACACTGAAGCTTTCTTT. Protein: CASSEQGRNTEAFF.

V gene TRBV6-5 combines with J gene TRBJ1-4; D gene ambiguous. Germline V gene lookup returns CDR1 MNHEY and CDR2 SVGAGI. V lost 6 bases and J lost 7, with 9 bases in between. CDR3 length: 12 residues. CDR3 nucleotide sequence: TGTGCCAGCAGGAATCCACTTGAAAAACTGTTTTTT. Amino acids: CASRNPLEKLFF.

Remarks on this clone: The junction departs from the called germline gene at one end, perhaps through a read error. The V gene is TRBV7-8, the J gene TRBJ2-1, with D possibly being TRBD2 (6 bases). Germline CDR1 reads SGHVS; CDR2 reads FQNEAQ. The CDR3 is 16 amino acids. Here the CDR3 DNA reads TGTGCCAGCAGCAAAGTCGCGGGGCTCTCCGACAATGAGCAGTTCTTC. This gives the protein CASSKVAGLSDNEQFF.

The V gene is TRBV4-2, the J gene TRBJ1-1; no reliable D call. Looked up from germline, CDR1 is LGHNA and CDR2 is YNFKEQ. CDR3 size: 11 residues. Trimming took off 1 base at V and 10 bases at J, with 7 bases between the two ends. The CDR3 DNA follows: TGTGCCAGCAGCCAAGGGCAGATAGCTTTCTTT. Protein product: CASSQGQIAFF.

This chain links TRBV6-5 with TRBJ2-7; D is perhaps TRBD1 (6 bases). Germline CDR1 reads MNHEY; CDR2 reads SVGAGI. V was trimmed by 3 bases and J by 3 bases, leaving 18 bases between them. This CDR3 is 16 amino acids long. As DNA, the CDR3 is TGTGCCAGCAGTTATTATAGAGGGCAGGGGATCTACGAGCAGTACTTC. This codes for CASSYYRGQGIYEQYF.

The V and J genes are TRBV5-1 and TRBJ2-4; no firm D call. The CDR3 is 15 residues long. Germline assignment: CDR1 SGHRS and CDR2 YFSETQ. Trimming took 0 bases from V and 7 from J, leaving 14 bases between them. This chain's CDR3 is CASSLGLWVENIQYF. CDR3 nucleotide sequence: TGCGCCAGCAGCTTGGGATTATGGGTTGAGAACATTCAGTACTTC.

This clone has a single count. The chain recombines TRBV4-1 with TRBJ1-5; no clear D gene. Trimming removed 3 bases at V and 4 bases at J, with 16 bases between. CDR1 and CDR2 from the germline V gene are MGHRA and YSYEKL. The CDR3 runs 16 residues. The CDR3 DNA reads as TGCGCCAGCAGCCACGGAAGGGTAATGGGAAATCAGCCCCAGCATTTT. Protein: CASSHGRVMGNQPQHF.